This T cell receptor beta chain was obtained from a study of blood T cell repertoires in COVID-19. Trimming removed 5 bases from V and 4 bases from J; junction bases left unmatched: 10. This CDR3 spans 15 amino acids. The germline V gene encodes CDR1 SGHTA and CDR2 FQGNSA. Libraries were prepared by immunoSEQ multiplex PCR; TCRdb keeps only in-frame clonotypes and omits some of them. The sample gives under 350,000 clones, approximately 90% of which show up once; about 4.6% is in the top ten. The receptor comes from a man aged 35-49 years with acute or convalescent COVID-19. The chain combines TRBV7-2 with TRBJ1-2; TRBD1 matches 7 bases. Sequences were obtained from peripheral blood. CDR3 DNA: TGTGCCAGCAGCCCCCGGGACAGATCAGTCTATGGCTACACCTTC. This encodes CASSPRDRSVYGYTF.